These T cell receptor beta chains were read from a single sample in a study of human T cells and chemical hapten exposure. TCRdb processed the RACE reads anew with MiXCR; each CDR3 protein has one entry. The sample holds about 120,000 distinct CDR3 sequences, 11% seen once. Sample: whole blood, taken in connection with sensitization to the hapten diphenylcyclopropenone (DPC). These receptors were obtained from a woman aged 45-65 years with alopecia areata. Some clones in this sample may be carry-over from other donors' samples. Each CDR3 is given with its conserved first and last residue. Each record gives: J gene, clone size, D gene, V gene, CDR3 protein, CDR3 DNA. D genes are given only for firm matches. Clone size is stated in some rows and not others, as once, few, many or a class when expanded.

j_gene: TRBJ2-1
abundance: few
d_gene: TRBD2
v_gene: TRBV6-2/TRBV6-3
CDR3aa: CASSPRLAESSYNEQFF
CDR3nt: TGTGCCAGCAGTCCCCGACTAGCGGAAAGCTCCTACAATGAGCAGTTCTTC

j_gene: TRBJ2-1
abundance: few
d_gene: .
v_gene: TRBV2
CDR3aa: CASDRYNEQFF
CDR3nt: TGTGCCAGCGACAGGTACAATGAGCAGTTCTTC

j_gene: TRBJ2-7
abundance: few
d_gene: .
v_gene: TRBV3-1
CDR3aa: CASSQGQGRNEQYF
CDR3nt: TGTGCCAGCAGCCAAGGGCAGGGTCGAAACGAGCAGTACTTC

j_gene: TRBJ2-4
abundance: many
d_gene: .
v_gene: TRBV20-1
CDR3aa: CSATDGEGNIQYF
CDR3nt: TGCAGTGCTACGGATGGGGAAGGAAACATTCAGTACTTC

j_gene: TRBJ2-2
abundance: few
d_gene: TRBD2
v_gene: TRBV4-2
CDR3aa: CASSPAGLTGELFF
CDR3nt: TGTGCCAGCAGCCCAGCGGGATTAACCGGGGAGCTGTTTTTT

j_gene: TRBJ1-1
abundance: .
d_gene: TRBD1
v_gene: TRBV28
CDR3aa: CASSPRTGAAEAFF
CDR3nt: TGTGCCAGCAGTCCCCGGACAGGGGCTGCTGAAGCTTTCTTT

j_gene: TRBJ2-3
abundance: many
d_gene: .
v_gene: TRBV7-6
CDR3aa: CASSLGQGAGDTQYF
CDR3nt: TGTGCCAGCAGCTTAGGCCAGGGTGCCGGAGATACGCAGTATTTT

j_gene: TRBJ1-1
abundance: .
d_gene: .
v_gene: TRBV20-1
CDR3aa: CSASGQILTVTEAFF
CDR3nt: TGCAGTGCTAGTGGGCAAATTTTAACCGTAACTGAAGCTTTCTTT

j_gene: TRBJ2-3
abundance: many
d_gene: .
v_gene: TRBV12-3/TRBV12-4
CDR3aa: CASSTPTDTQYF
CDR3nt: TGTGCCAGCAGTACTCCCACAGATACGCAGTATTTT

j_gene: TRBJ2-7
abundance: many
d_gene: .
v_gene: TRBV12-3/TRBV12-4
CDR3aa: CASSLLGFTYEQYF
CDR3nt: TGTGCCAGCAGTTTGTTAGGATTTACCTACGAGCAGTACTTC

j_gene: TRBJ2-5
abundance: .
d_gene: TRBD1
v_gene: TRBV20-1
CDR3aa: CSAILDRGHQETQYF
CDR3nt: TGCAGTGCTATTTTGGACAGGGGGCATCAAGAGACCCAGTACTTC

j_gene: TRBJ1-2
abundance: few
d_gene: TRBD1
v_gene: TRBV30
CDR3aa: CAWSAGTGNGYTF
CDR3nt: TGTGCCTGGAGCGCAGGGACAGGGAATGGCTACACCTTC

j_gene: TRBJ2-3
abundance: few
d_gene: .
v_gene: TRBV2
CDR3aa: CASTPGGLPTDTQYF
CDR3nt: TGTGCCAGCACTCCCGGGGGGCTACCCACAGATACGCAGTATTTT

j_gene: TRBJ2-3
abundance: many
d_gene: TRBD1
v_gene: TRBV28
CDR3aa: CAIKQGAGTDTQYF
CDR3nt: TGTGCCATCAAACAGGGGGCAGGCACAGATACGCAGTATTTT